One sample yielded the 15 T cell receptor beta chains listed below, sequenced in a study of shared T cell receptors in the human thymus. Data came from immunoSEQ multiplex PCR; TCRdb stores just in-frame clones and leaves some out. Of approximately 580,000 clones listed, 70% to 80% are singletons. These same data were also listed under a study on human thymus T cells.

The sequencing sample was made of thymocytes. These receptors all come from a boy under two years old with a congenital heart defect.

The chain has TRBV19 and TRBJ1-5; D is uncertain. The germline gives CDR1 LNHDA, CDR2 SQIVND (reference sequence). The V end lost 1 base, the J end lost 6 bases, and 7 bases lay between the germline ends. The CDR3 is 13 amino acids. The CDR3: CASSIGGGQPQHF. The DNA of the CDR3 is TGTGCCAGTAGTATAGGGGGAGGTCAGCCCCAGCATTTT.

The rearrangement links TRBV20-1 to TRBJ2-1; tentatively, D is TRBD2 (6 bases). The CDR3 consists of 11 residues. V dropped 4 bases and J dropped 9 bases, with 10 bases sitting between them. Germline values: CDR1 DFQATT, CDR2 SNEGSKA (reference sequence). CDR3 loop: CSAKRRGEQFF. In DNA form, the CDR3 reads TGCAGTGCTAAGCGGAGGGGTGAGCAGTTCTTC.

The gene calls are TRBV27 and TRBJ2-1, with TRBD2 identical over 13 bases. The J segment lost 8 bases and the V segment lost 6 bases, leaving 10 bases of the junction unmatched. Germline CDR1 reads MNHEY; CDR2 reads SMNVEV (reference sequence). The CDR3 has 16 residues. CDR3 sequence reads: CASSSRTSGSSDEQFF. Here the CDR3 DNA reads TGTGCCAGCAGCTCTCGGACTAGCGGGAGTTCGGATGAGCAGTTCTTC.

This clone was observed a single time. The chain has TRBV11-2 and TRBJ1-2; TRBD1 matches 7 bases. The trim removed 0 bases at V and 1 base at J, leaving 5 bases unmatched. Germline V gene sequence: CDR1 SGHAT, CDR2 FQNNGV. There are 16 residues in the CDR3. The CDR3 loop reads CASSLDRSGGNYGYTF. The CDR3 bases are TGTGCCAGCAGCTTAGATCGGTCAGGGGGTAACTATGGCTACACCTTC. The complete variable domain, with remaining parts taken from reference TRBV11-2 and TRBJ1-2, reads EAGVAQSPRYKIIEKRQSVAFWCNPISGHATLYWYQQILGQGPKLLIQFQNNGVVDDSQLPKDRFSAERLKGVDSTLKIQPAKLEDSAVYLCASSLDRSGGNYGYTFGSGTRLTVV.

J is TRBJ2-3 and V is TRBV6-5, with TRBD1 matching over 8 bases. Germline CDR1 and CDR2: MNHEY and SVGAGI. V dropped 6 bases and J dropped 6; count of bases not matched to a gene: 5. There are 13 residues in the CDR3. The CDR3 DNA reads TGTGCCAGCAGGCAGGGGGCTCGGGATACGCAGTATTTT. Protein product: CASRQGARDTQYF.

The V gene is TRBV5-6, the J gene TRBJ1-4; 7 nucleotides match TRBD1. With V trimmed by 3 bases and J by 12 bases, 11 bases remained unmatched. CDR1 is SGHDT, CDR2 YYEEEE, per germline. CDR3 size: 14 residues. The CDR3 region is CASSSGQDEGELFF. The CDR3 nucleotides read TGTGCCAGCAGCTCCGGACAGGACGAGGGGGAACTGTTTTTT.

The chain combines TRBV19 with TRBJ1-2, with a tentative D call TRBD1 (5 bases). The ends were cut back, 7 bases at V and 8 bases at J, with 11 bases in the middle. This CDR3 is 11 amino acids long. Germline V CDR1 and CDR2: LNHDA, SQIVND (reference sequence). As DNA, the CDR3 is TGTGCCAGTATAGGGGAAAACGGCTACACCTTC. Translation: CASIGENGYTF. Supplemented by reference TRBV19 and TRBJ1-2, the full variable domain reads DGGITQSPKYLFRKEGQNVTLSCEQNLNHDAMYWYRQDPGQGLRLIYYSQIVNDFQKGDIAEGYSVSREKKESFPLTVTSAQKNPTAFYLCASIGENGYTFGSGTRLTVV.

The rearrangement uses TRBV5-6 and TRBJ1-1, with 7 nucleotides matching TRBD1. CDR1 is SGHDT, CDR2 YYEEEE, per germline. The CDR3 sequence is 18 residues long. With V trimmed by 0 bases and J by 0 bases, 11 bases remained unmatched. Here the CDR3 DNA reads TGTGCCAGCAGCTTGGGAGACAGGGAGGATGAAATGAACACTGAAGCTTTCTTT. Amino acids: CASSLGDREDEMNTEAFF. The whole variable domain, filled in from reference TRBV5-6 and TRBJ1-1, reads DAGVTQSPTHLIKTRGQQVTLRCSPKSGHDTVSWYQQALGQGPQFIFQYYEEEERQRGNFPDRFSGHQFPNYSSELNVNALLLGDSALYLCASSLGDREDEMNTEAFFGQGTRLTVV.

The V call is TRBV7-9, the J call TRBJ2-7, with 7 bases fitting TRBD1. Germline values: CDR1 SEHNR, CDR2 FQNEAQ (reference sequence). Unmatched junction bases numbered 10, after V lost 5 bases and J lost 0 bases. The CDR3 loop spans 16 amino acids. CDR3 nucleotides: TGTGCCAGCAGCCCCCTAGACAGGGCCTACTCCTACGAGCAGTACTTC. It encodes CASSPLDRAYSYEQYF.

The chain recombines TRBV11-2 with TRBJ1-1; D is possibly TRBD1 (5 bases). There are 15 residues in the CDR3. V lost 2 bases and J 1 base, leaving 11 bases between the germline ends. Germline CDR1 and CDR2: SGHAT and FQNNGV. CDR3 DNA sequence: TGTGCCAGCAGCTTACGTACCGGGGGGAACACTGAAGCTTTCTTT. This sequence encodes CASSLRTGGNTEAFF. Together with reference TRBV11-2 and TRBJ1-1, the CDR3 gives the full variable domain: EAGVAQSPRYKIIEKRQSVAFWCNPISGHATLYWYQQILGQGPKLLIQFQNNGVVDDSQLPKDRFSAERLKGVDSTLKIQPAKLEDSAVYLCASSLRTGGNTEAFFGQGTRLTVV.

V and J are TRBV5-1 and TRBJ2-5; maybe TRBD1 (6 bases). The CDR3 is 12 amino acids. With 6 bases removed from V and 4 bases from J, the gap between germline ends came to 10 bases. The germline V gene encodes CDR1 SGHRS and CDR2 YFSETQ. In nucleotides, the CDR3 is TGCGCCAGCACACAGGGTCGAGAGACCCAGTACTTC. This sequence encodes CASTQGRETQYF.

The chain employs TRBV11-2 and TRBJ2-3, with D tentatively TRBD2 (6 bases). Germline values: CDR1 SGHAT, CDR2 FQNNGV. This CDR3 contains 15 residues. The V end was cut by 5 bases, the J end by 5 bases, with 17 bases between. CDR3 coding DNA: TGTGCCAGCAGCCCCCAAAGCGGGCGCAAAGATACGCAGTATTTT. Translation gives CASSPQSGRKDTQYF.

This chain uses TRBV10-3 with TRBJ2-7, with D possibly TRBD1 on 6 matching bases. This CDR3 spans 14 amino acids. With 4 bases removed from V and 4 bases from J, the gap between germline ends came to 14 bases. Germline loops: CDR1 ENHRY, CDR2 SYGVKD. In DNA form, the CDR3 reads TGTGCCATCAGTGGTGGGAGACAGGTATACGAGCAGTACTTC. It codes for CAISGGRQVYEQYF.

V gene TRBV5-6 combines with J gene TRBJ2-4, with a weak D call TRBD2 (6 bases). The V gene's germline CDR1 is SGHDT and CDR2 YYEEEE. CDR3 length equals 15 residues. Trimming left V 0 bases short and J 1 base short, with 8 bases between. DNA of the CDR3: TGTGCCAGCAGCTTGGCGGGGGAGGCCAAAAACATTCAGTACTTC. This gives the protein CASSLAGEAKNIQYF. Full variable domain (outside the CDR3, taken from reference TRBV5-6 and TRBJ2-4): DAGVTQSPTHLIKTRGQQVTLRCSPKSGHDTVSWYQQALGQGPQFIFQYYEEEERQRGNFPDRFSGHQFPNYSSELNVNALLLGDSALYLCASSLAGEAKNIQYFGAGTRLSVL.

This rearrangement joins TRBV28 to TRBJ2-7; possible D gene TRBD1, 5 bases. The CDR3 covers 15 residues. Per the germline V gene, CDR1 is MDHEN and CDR2 is SYDVKM. The ends were cut back, 0 bases at V and 0 bases at J, with 9 bases in the middle. DNA for the CDR3: TGTGCCAGCAGTTTATGGCTGGACATCTCCTACGAGCAGTACTTC. Its translation: CASSLWLDISYEQYF.